In this sample, the clone carrying this T cell receptor beta chain turned up a few times. The antigen is not known. This record comes from a study of human T cells and chemical hapten exposure. The time point is: patch test 1, 2 weeks after DPC sensitization. The treatment here: therapeutic diphenylcyclopropenone sensitization with weekly scalp DPC. Blood sampling occurred before each patch-test application. The study's findings and limits: High-frequency TCRs, those above 1 in 1000, stayed the same after DPC sensitization. Expanded TCRs grouped into significantly more large CDR3 similarity clusters than controls produced.

One entry per CDR3 protein, called by TCRdb with MiXCR from the RACE reads. The data show approximately 90,000 distinct CDR3 sequences, more than 9% seen once. Germline assignment: CDR1 LNHDA and CDR2 SQIVND (reference sequence). The CDR3 totals 13 residues. The germline V and J ends were trimmed by 7 bases and 3 bases, with 10 bases remaining between them. The sequence derives from a man between 40 and 49 years old with alopecia areata. Some clones in this sample may be carry-over from other donors' samples. The sequencing here drew on whole blood, taken in connection with sensitization to the hapten diphenylcyclopropenone (DPC). This rearrangement joins TRBV19 to TRBJ1-5; D unclear. The CDR3 region has the DNA TGTGCCAGTAATGTAGGACTCAATCAGCCCCAGCATTTT. Residues: CASNVGLNQPQHF.